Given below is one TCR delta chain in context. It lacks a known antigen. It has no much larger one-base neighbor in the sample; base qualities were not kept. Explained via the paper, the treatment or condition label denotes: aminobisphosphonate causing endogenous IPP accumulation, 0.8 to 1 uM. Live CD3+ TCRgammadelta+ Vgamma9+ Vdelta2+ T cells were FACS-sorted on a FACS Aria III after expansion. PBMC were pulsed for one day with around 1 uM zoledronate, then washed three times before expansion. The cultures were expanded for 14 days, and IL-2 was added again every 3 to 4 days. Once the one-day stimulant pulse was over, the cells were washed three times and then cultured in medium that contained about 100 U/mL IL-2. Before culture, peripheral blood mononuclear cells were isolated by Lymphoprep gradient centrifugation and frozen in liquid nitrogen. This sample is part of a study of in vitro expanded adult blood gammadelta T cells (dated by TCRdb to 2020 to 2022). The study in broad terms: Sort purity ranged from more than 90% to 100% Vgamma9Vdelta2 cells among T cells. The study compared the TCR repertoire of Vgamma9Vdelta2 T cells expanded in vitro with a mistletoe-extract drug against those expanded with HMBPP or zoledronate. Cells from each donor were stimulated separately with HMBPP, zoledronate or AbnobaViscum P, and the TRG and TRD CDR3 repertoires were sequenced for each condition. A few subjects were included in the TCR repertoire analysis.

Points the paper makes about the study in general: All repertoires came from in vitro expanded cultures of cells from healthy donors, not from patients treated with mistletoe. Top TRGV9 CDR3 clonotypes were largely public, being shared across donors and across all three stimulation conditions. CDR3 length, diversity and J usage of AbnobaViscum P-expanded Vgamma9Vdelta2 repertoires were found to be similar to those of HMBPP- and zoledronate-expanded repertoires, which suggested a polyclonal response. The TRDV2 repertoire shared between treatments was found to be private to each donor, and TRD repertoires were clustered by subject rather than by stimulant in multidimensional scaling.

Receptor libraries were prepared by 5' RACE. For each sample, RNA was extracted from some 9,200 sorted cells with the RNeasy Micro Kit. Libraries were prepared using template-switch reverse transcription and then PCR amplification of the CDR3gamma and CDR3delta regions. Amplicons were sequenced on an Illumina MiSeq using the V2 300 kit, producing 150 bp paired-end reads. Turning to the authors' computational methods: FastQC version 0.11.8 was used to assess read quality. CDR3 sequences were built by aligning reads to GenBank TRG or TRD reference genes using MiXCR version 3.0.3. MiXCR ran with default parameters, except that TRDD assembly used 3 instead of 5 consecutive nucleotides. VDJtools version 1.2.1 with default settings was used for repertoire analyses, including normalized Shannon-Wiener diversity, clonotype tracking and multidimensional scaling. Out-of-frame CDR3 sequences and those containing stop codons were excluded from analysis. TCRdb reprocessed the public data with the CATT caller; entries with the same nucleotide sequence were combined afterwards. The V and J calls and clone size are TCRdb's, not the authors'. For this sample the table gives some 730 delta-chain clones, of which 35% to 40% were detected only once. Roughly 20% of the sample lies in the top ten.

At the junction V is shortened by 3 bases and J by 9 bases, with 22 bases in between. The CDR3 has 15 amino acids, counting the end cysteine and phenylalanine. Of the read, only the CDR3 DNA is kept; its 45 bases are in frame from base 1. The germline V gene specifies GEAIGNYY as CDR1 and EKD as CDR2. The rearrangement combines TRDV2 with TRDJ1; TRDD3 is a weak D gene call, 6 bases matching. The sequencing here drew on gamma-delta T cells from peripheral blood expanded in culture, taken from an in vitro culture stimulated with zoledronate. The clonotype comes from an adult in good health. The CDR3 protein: CACDPLGINDEELIF. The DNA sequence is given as TGTGCCTGTGACCCACTGGGCATTAACGACGAGGAACTCATCTTT.